Below, 7 T cell receptor beta chains from the same sample are listed, as sequenced in a study of post-analysis software for immune sequencing data. Study-level results: Roughly 5 TRBV segments occurring more often in patients than controls included TRBV5-6, TRBV5-1 and TRBV20-1.

These receptors' antigens are unknown. Tagging with unique molecular identifiers was a feature of the TCR beta cDNA libraries. Each CDR3 protein gets one entry after TCRdb re-called the PCR reads with MiXCR. This sample has 750,000 to 950,000 distinct CDR3 sequences, with around 53% found just once. Sequenced: blood. These receptor sequences come from a girl aged 5-17 years with multiple sclerosis.

The V gene is TRBV2, the J gene TRBJ2-1; 8 nucleotides align to TRBD1. This CDR3 region has 15 residues. Unmatched junction bases numbered 11, after V lost 6 bases and J lost 7 bases. Germline lookup yields CDR1 SNHLY and CDR2 FYNNEI. The CDR3 DNA is TGTGCCAGCAGAATTTTTCAGGGGGCTCCTAATGAGCAGTTCTTC. Its protein is CASRIFQGAPNEQFF.

The chain has TRBV12-3 or TRBV12-4 and TRBJ2-7; 8 positions agree with TRBD1. V dropped 8 bases and J dropped 0; count of bases not matched to a gene: 3. The CDR3 is made up of 13 amino acids. The CDR3: CASRTGISYEQYF. CDR3 in DNA: TGTGCCAGCCGGACAGGGATCTCCTACGAGCAGTACTTC.

In its sample, this clonotype was seen a few times. The chain carries TRBV7-9 and TRBJ2-4, with 9 positions matching TRBD1. The end of the DNA aligns better with TRBJ2-7, so the J call may be wrong. The CDR3 sequence is 20 residues long. Per germline, CDR1 SEHNR and CDR2 FQNEAQ (reference sequence). As DNA, the CDR3 is TGTGCCAGCAGCCCATCCCTAACCTCGGGACAGGGACTCTCACTCCGCGAGCAGTACTTC. Encoded protein: CASSPSLTSGQGLSLREQYF.

A few counts support this clonotype. This could be a read error, since a much larger clone is one nucleotide away. This chain joins TRBV6-6 and TRBJ2-7; 9 bases map to TRBD1. The germline V gene has CDR1 MNHNY and CDR2 SVGAGI (reference sequence). Trimming removed 6 bases from V and 2 bases from J; junction bases left unmatched: 5. The CDR3 sequence is 14 residues long. Written as DNA, the CDR3 is TGTGCCAGCAGCCACGGGACAGGGACCTACGAGCAGTACTTC. Residues: CASSHGTGTYEQYF.

V gene TRBV20-1 combines with J gene TRBJ2-3; 7 bases are shared with TRBD2. The ends lost 1 base at V and 7 bases at J; junction bases unmatched: 8. CDR3 size: 14 residues. From germline, CDR1 is DFQATT and CDR2 SNEGSKA (reference sequence). CDR3 DNA: TGCAGTGCTAGAGGCGGAGCTAGCGGCCATACGCAGTATTTT. Its protein product is CSARGGASGHTQYF.

The chain has TRBV20-1 and TRBJ2-1, with unresolved D. The CDR3 has 14 residues. Germline V gives CDR1 DFQATT, CDR2 SNEGSKA (reference sequence). The V and J ends lost 5 bases and 8 bases respectively, with 19 bases between them. For the CDR3, the DNA is TGCAGTGCTCCCGACGTACCCCTAAGGGATGAGCAGTTCTTC. Encoded protein: CSAPDVPLRDEQFF.

V usage is TRBV29-1 and J usage is TRBJ1-1, with a tentative D call TRBD1 (5 bases). Per germline, CDR1 SQVTM and CDR2 ANQGSEA. This CDR3 is built from 15 residues. With 3 bases removed from V and 0 bases from J, the gap between germline ends came to 14 bases. The CDR3 sequence is CSVEGAMGVNTEAFF. Here the CDR3 DNA reads TGCAGCGTTGAGGGAGCGATGGGGGTGAACACTGAAGCTTTCTTT.